Listed here are 13 T cell receptor beta chains from one sample, sequenced in a study of identical twins (dated by TCRdb to the mid-2010s). Libraries were prepared through 5' RACE. The data were produced on an Illumina HiSeq 2000. Through fastp at Q25 and MiXCR, TCRdb rebuilt clones from the public reads, retaining in-frame beta chains. Rows with a matching CDR3 protein are joined into one entry that keeps the most common DNA and genes. For this sample the table gives 470,000 or so distinct CDR3 sequences, of which more than 20% were detected only once. Of the sample, about 3% falls within the top ten clones. In addition, the sample was reused for a study of T cells expressing NK-cell markers.

The sample taken for sequencing was CD4+ T cells sorted from blood. All receptors derive from a woman aged 18-29 years in good health.

The chain combines TRBV6-1 with TRBJ2-7; 8 nucleotides agree with TRBD1. CDR1 is MNHNS and CDR2 is SASEGT in the germline V gene. V was pared by 4 bases and J by 2 bases, with 7 bases of the junction left unmatched. The CDR3 totals 15 residues. CDR3 in DNA: TGTGCCAGCAGTGTAACAGACAGGGGTCCCTACGAGCAGTACTTC. This encodes CASSVTDRGPYEQYF.

The chain employs TRBV5-1 and TRBJ2-2, with 8 bases that match TRBD1. The J segment lost 4 bases and the V segment lost 3 bases, leaving 8 bases of the junction unmatched. Germline loops: CDR1 SGHRS, CDR2 YFSETQ. CDR3 length equals 16 residues. CDR3 loop: CASSWGTGRITGELFF. DNA for the CDR3: TGCGCCAGCAGCTGGGGGACAGGAAGGATCACCGGGGAGCTGTTTTTT.

The chain joins TRBV4-1 to TRBJ1-1; no clear D gene. Germline values: CDR1 MGHRA, CDR2 YSYEKL. The CDR3 has 12 amino acids. The V gene lost 3 bases and the J gene lost 7 bases, with 9 bases spanning the gap. The CDR3 DNA reads TGCGCCAGCAGCCATTCGAAGGGTGAAGCTTTCTTT. Its protein is CASSHSKGEAFF.

This clonotype was seen more than once but under ten times. The chain recombines TRBV5-1 with TRBJ2-1, with D perhaps being TRBD1 or TRBD2 (5 bases each). V lost 4 bases, J lost 7 bases, and 24 bases lay in between. The V gene's germline CDR1 is SGHRS and CDR2 YFSETQ. The CDR3 runs 17 residues. CDR3 DNA: TGCGCCAGCAGCCATTCCGCTAGGGACGTCCTTGGGAATGAGCAGTTCTTC. It specifies CASSHSARDVLGNEQFF. Looking up the rest from reference TRBV5-1 and TRBJ2-1 gives the full variable domain: KAGVTQTPRYLIKTRGQQVTLSCSPISGHRSVSWYQQTPGQGLQFLFEYFSETQRNKGNFPGRFSGRQFSNSRSEMNVSTLELGDSALYLCASSHSARDVLGNEQFFGPGTRLTVL.

This clonotype was picked up one time. The rearrangement joins TRBV20-1 to TRBJ2-3; TRBD2 matches 13 bases. Germline values: CDR1 DFQATT, CDR2 SNEGSKA (reference sequence). The CDR3 is made up of 15 amino acids. Trimming took 6 bases from V and 2 from J; bases not matched to a gene: 5. The CDR3: CSALGTSGVTDTQYF. The CDR3 coding sequence is TGCAGTGCCCTAGGGACTAGCGGGGTCACAGATACGCAGTATTTT.

This clonotype was counted only a few times. The V and J genes are TRBV6-1 and TRBJ2-2; weak D call: TRBD1 (6 bases). This CDR3 is built from 15 residues. Trimming stripped 3 bases from V and 0 bases from J, with 8 bases between. Per germline, CDR1 MNHNS and CDR2 SASEGT. The DNA for the CDR3 is TGTGCCAGCAGTGAGGACAGTCCGAACACCGGGGAGCTGTTTTTT. Residues: CASSEDSPNTGELFF.

The chain is built from TRBV5-1 and TRBJ2-7; 9 nucleotides line up with TRBD1. CDR1 SGHRS and CDR2 YFSETQ come from the germline V gene. This CDR3 has 16 amino acids. Trimming took 4 bases from V and 6 from J; bases not matched to a gene: 14. Here the CDR3 reads CASSPARDRGVSEQYF. The CDR3 region has the DNA TGCGCCAGCAGCCCTGCCCGAGACAGGGGGGTAAGCGAGCAGTACTTC.

The chain recombines TRBV12-3 or TRBV12-4 with TRBJ2-3; D unresolved. This CDR3 is built from 15 residues. V lost 6 bases, J lost 4 bases, and 17 bases lay in between. CDR3 loop: CASRLRSLPADTQYF. The CDR3 nucleotides read TGTGCCAGCAGATTGAGGTCCCTCCCGGCAGATACGCAGTATTTT.

This clonotype appeared many times. The V and J genes are TRBV7-2 and TRBJ2-2; 7 nucleotides agree with TRBD1. The germline gives CDR1 SGHTA, CDR2 FQGNSA. The CDR3 is 14 residues long. Germline trimming cut 2 bases from V and 3 bases from J; bases unmatched to any gene: 0. The CDR3 is CASSLQGDTGELFF. CDR3 DNA sequence: TGTGCCAGCAGCTTACAGGGGGACACCGGGGAGCTGTTTTTT.

This clonotype was counted a few times. This sequence joins TRBV10-3 and TRBJ1-6, with TRBD1 as a possible D gene (5 bases). Germline V CDR1 and CDR2: ENHRY, SYGVKD. The CDR3 is made up of 15 amino acids. V was cut by 10 bases and J by 0 bases, with 13 bases left in between. The CDR3 spells CATGGTSSYNSPLHF. CDR3 coding DNA: TGTGCCACGGGAGGGACGAGCTCCTATAATTCACCCCTCCACTTT.

This clonotype was seen more than once but under ten times. The chain has TRBV20-1 and TRBJ2-7; 7 nucleotides agree with TRBD2. The length of the CDR3 is 13 residues. V was clipped by 6 bases and J by 0 bases; unmatched bases: 5. CDR1 and CDR2 (germline): DFQATT, SNEGSKA (reference sequence). CDR3 region: CSARGDYSYEQYF. Written as DNA, the CDR3 is TGCAGTGCGCGCGGGGACTACTCCTACGAGCAGTACTTC.

V is TRBV5-6 and J is TRBJ1-2, with D perhaps TRBD1 (5 bases). Trimming cost V 0 bases and J 0 bases, with 12 bases left between them. CDR1 SGHDT and CDR2 YYEEEE come from the germline V gene. The CDR3 runs 16 residues. This chain's CDR3 is CASSLVTGDANYGYTF. The CDR3 DNA follows: TGTGCCAGCAGCTTGGTAACGGGGGACGCTAACTATGGCTACACCTTC.

V is TRBV2 and J is TRBJ1-1; D possibly corresponds to TRBD1 (5 bases). With 2 bases removed from V and 1 base from J, the gap between germline ends came to 8 bases. CDR1 and CDR2 (germline): SNHLY, FYNNEI. The CDR3 sequence is 14 residues long. The CDR3 coding sequence is TGTGCCAGCAGTGAACGGGGCCCGAACACTGAAGCTTTCTTT. Encoded protein: CASSERGPNTEAFF.